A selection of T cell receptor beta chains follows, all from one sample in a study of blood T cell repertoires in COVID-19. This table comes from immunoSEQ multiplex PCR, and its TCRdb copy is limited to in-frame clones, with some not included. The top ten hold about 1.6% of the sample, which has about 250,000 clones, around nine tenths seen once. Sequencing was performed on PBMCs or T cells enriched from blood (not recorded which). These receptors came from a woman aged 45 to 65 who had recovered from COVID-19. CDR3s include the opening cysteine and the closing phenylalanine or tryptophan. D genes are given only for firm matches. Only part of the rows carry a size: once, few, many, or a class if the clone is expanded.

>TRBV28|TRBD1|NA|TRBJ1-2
TGTGCCAGCAGTTTCCCTAAATGGACAGGGGGCAACACCTTC
CASSFPKWTGGNTF
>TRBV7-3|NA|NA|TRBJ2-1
TGTGCCAGCAGCTTAAAGGGGGGGCCTAATGAGCAGTTCTTC
CASSLKGGPNEQFF
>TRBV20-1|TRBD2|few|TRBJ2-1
TGCAGTGCTAGTGATGGACTAGCGGTTACGAGCTCCTACAATGAGCAGTTCTTC
CSASDGLAVTSSYNEQFF
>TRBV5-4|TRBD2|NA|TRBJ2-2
TGTGCCAGCAGCCCAGTAGCGGGAGGGGGGACCGGGGAGCTGTTTTTT
CASSPVAGGGTGELFF
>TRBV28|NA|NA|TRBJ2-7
TGTGCCAGCAGTCGCCGTCTAGCGTTGCGAAACGAGCAGTACTTC
CASSRRLALRNEQYF
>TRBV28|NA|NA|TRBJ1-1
TGTGCCAGCAGGGCCGGGTCCGTAGCCGGGAAAGCTTTCTTT
CASRAGSVAGKAFF
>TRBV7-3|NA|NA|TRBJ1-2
TGTGCCAGCAGCCCCGACAAGAACTATGGCTACACCTTC
CASSPDKNYGYTF
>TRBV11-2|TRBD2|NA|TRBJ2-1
TGTGCCAGCAGCCGCATCCGGACTAGCGGGAGCCGGGCGCGGGATGAGCAGTTCTTC
CASSRIRTSGSRARDEQFF
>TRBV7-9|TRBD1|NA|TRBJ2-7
TGTGCCAGCAGCTCCCGGACAGGTGCCTCCACGACTCAGTACTTC
CASSSRTGASTTQYF
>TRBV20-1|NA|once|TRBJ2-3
TGCAGTGCGAGACTAGTGTTTACGCAGTATTTT
CSARLVFTQYF
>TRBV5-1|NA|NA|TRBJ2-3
TGCGCCAGCAGCTTGGTATCTTTGGGCCCCACAGATACGCAGTATTTT
CASSLVSLGPTDTQYF
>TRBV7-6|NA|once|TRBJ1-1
TGTGCCAGCAGTCAGGGCGGCACTGAAGCTTTCTTT
CASSQGGTEAFF
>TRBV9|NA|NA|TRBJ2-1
TGTGCCAGCAGCGTATTGGTTAGCTCCTACAATGAGCAGTTCTTC
CASSVLVSSYNEQFF
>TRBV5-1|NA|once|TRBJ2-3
TGCGCCAGCAGCTTGGGTGTGGCGACCAGGGATACGCAGTATTTT
CASSLGVATRDTQYF
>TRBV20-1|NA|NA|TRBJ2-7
TGCAGTGCTAGTCCCGCGGGGGCGCGCCGATACTCCTACGAGCAGTACTTC
CSASPAGARRYSYEQYF
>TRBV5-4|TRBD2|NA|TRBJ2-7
TGTGCCAGCAGCTCCGGGACTAGCGGGAGAGGCTCCTACGAGCAGTACTTC
CASSSGTSGRGSYEQYF
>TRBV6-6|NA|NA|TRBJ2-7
TGTGCCAGCACCCAAGGGCGGTCCGGGAGCTCCTACGAGCAGTACTTC
CASTQGRSGSSYEQYF
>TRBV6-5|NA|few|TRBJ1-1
TGTGCCAGCAAAATCCGGGGGAACACTGAAGCTTTCTTT
CASKIRGNTEAFF
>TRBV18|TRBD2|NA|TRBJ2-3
TGTGCCAGCTCACCACGGGAGGGAGGGCCCGGTACGCAGTATTTT
CASSPREGGPGTQYF
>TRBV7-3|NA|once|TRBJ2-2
TGTGCCAGCAGCATTCTAGGGGACGGGGAGCTGTTTTTT
CASSILGDGELFF
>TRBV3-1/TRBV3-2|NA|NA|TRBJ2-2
TGTGCCAGCAGCCAAGACGTCAGGGGCGCTTTCACCGGGGAGCTGTTTTTT
CASSQDVRGAFTGELFF
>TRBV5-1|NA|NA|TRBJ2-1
TGCGCCAGCAGCTTGGTGGGGGCCAATGAGCAGTTCTTC
CASSLVGANEQFF
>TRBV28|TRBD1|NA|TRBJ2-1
TGTGCCAGCAGTTACCAGGCCGGGACAGGGAAGTTCTTC
CASSYQAGTGKFF
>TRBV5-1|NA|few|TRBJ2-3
TGCGCCAGCAGCTTGACGGAGGGCCACACAGATACGCAGTATTTT
CASSLTEGHTDTQYF
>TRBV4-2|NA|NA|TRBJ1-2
TGTGCCAGCAGCCAAGATCCCGCGGAGGGGTTTAACTATGGCTACACCTTC
CASSQDPAEGFNYGYTF
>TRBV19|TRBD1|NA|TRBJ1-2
TGTGCCAGTTGCCAGGGGGCTGCTTATGGCTACACCTTC
CASCQGAAYGYTF
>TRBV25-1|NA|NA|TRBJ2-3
TGTGCCAGCAGTGAACCAACAGATACGCAGTATTTT
CASSEPTDTQYF
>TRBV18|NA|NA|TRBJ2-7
TGTGCCAGCTCACCACAACGGCTCGGGAGCTACGAGCAGTACTTC
CASSPQRLGSYEQYF
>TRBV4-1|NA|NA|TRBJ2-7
TGCGCCAGCAGCCAAGACGTCCCCGGTATCTCTATCTACGAGCAGTACTTC
CASSQDVPGISIYEQYF
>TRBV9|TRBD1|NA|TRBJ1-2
TGTGCCAGCAGCGGGGACAGGGCTGGGGGCTACACCTTC
CASSGDRAGGYTF
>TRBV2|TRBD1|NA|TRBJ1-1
TGTGCCACCACAGGGGTTGGGACTGAAGCTTTCTTT
CATTGVGTEAFF
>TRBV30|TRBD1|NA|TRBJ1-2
TGTGCCTGGACCCAGGGGGCCTCTGGCTACACCTTC
CAWTQGASGYTF
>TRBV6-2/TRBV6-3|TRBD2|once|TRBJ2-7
TGTGCCAGCAGTTACTCGTCCTCTCGACTAGCGGGAGGCGGGGAGCAGTACTTC
CASSYSSSRLAGGGEQYF
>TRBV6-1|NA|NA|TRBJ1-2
TGTGCCAGCAGTGAAGGTGAATTCGGGGTTTATGGCTACACCTTC
CASSEGEFGVYGYTF
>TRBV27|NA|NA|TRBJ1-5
NA
CASSFLAAGQPQHF
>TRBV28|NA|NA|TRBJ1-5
TGTGCCAGCAGGACACAGGGTAATAGCAATCAGCCCCAGCATTTT
CASRTQGNSNQPQHF
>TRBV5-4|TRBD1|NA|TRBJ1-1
TGTGCCAGCAGAGGACAGGGGTCCGCTAACACTGAAGCTTTCTTT
CASRGQGSANTEAFF
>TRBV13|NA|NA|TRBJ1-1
TGTGCCAGCAGCCCCTACCGGGGGAACACTGAAGCTTTCTTT
CASSPYRGNTEAFF
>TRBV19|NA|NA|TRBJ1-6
TGTGCCAGTAGTAAATCCCAGGGGCCCGCGGGTTCACCCCTCCACTTT
CASSKSQGPAGSPLHF
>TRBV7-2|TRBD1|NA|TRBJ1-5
TGTGCCAGCAGCCCGACAGGGGCGAATCAGCCCCAGCATTTT
CASSPTGANQPQHF
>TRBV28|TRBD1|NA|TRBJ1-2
TGTGCCGCCGGACAGGTGCTTAACTATGGCTACACCTTC
CAAGQVLNYGYTF
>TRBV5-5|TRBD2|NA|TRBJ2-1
TGTGCCAGCAGCTTTTCTGGCGGGAGCGACAATGAGCAGTTCTTC
CASSFSGGSDNEQFF
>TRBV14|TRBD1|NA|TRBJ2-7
TGTGCCAGCAGCCAAAACAGGGGGTACGAGCAGTACTTC
CASSQNRGYEQYF
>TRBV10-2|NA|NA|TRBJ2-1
TGCGCCAGCAGTAAGCGGAGGAGGGACAATGAGCAGTTCTTC
CASSKRRRDNEQFF
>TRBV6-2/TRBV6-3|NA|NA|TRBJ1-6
TGTGCCAGCAGTTACTCTTCGGGGTCTGGATCACCCCTCCACTTT
CASSYSSGSGSPLHF
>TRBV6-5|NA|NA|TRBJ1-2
TGTGCCAGTTCCTCAGGGGCAAACTATGGCTACACCTTC
CASSSGANYGYTF
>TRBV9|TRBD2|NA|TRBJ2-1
TGTGCCAGCAGCGTAGCTTTTAGCGGGAGCTTAAATGAGCAGTTCTTC
CASSVAFSGSLNEQFF
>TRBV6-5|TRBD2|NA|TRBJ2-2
TGTGCCAGCATCAGACTAGCGGGAGATACCGGGGAGCTGTTTTTT
CASIRLAGDTGELFF
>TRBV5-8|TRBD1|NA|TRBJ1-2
TGTGCCAGCAGCCCGGACAGGAACTATGGCTACACCTTC
CASSPDRNYGYTF
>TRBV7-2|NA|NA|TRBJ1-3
TGTGCCAGCAGCTTAGCATCAGTTGGAAACACCATATATTTT
CASSLASVGNTIYF
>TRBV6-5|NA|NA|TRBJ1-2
TGTGCCAGCAGTTATCAGGGGCCCAACTATGGCTACACCTTC
CASSYQGPNYGYTF
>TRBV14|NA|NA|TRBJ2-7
TGTGCCAGCAGCCAAGTTACAGGGTGGAACGAGCAGTACTTC
CASSQVTGWNEQYF
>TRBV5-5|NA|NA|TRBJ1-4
TGTGCCAGCAGCCCGAGGACAGCAACTAATGAAAAACTGTTTTTT
CASSPRTATNEKLFF
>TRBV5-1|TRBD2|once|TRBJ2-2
TGCGCCAGCAGCTTGGAAGGGACTACGACCACCGGGGAGCTGTTTTTT
CASSLEGTTTTGELFF
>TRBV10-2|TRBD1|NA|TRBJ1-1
TGCGCCAGCAACCGAGGGGGCGTGGGCACTGAAGCTTTCTTT
CASNRGGVGTEAFF
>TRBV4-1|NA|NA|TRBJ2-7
TGCGCCAGCAGCCAAGATTTAGAAAGGCGGGATCGGTACTTC
CASSQDLERRDRYF
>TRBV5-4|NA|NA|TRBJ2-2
TGTGCCAGCAGCGCTGAGGTGGGCGGGGAGCTGTTTTTT
CASSAEVGGELFF
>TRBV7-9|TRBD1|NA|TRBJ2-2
TGTGCCAGCACCCCGGGGACAGCGAACACCGGGGAGCTGTTTTTT
CASTPGTANTGELFF
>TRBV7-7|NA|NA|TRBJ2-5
TGTGCTAGCAGCTTAGAAAGGGGTGGTTACGAGACCCAGTACTTC
CASSLERGGYETQYF